This section outlines one T cell receptor (beta chain) sequence together with its context. What it binds is unknown. The data stem from a study of T cell responses to AZD1222 COVID-19 vaccine. Findings and caveats of the study: The donor cohort was predominantly white British with a female majority, and clonal diversity may have been underestimated. When two AZD1222 doses had been given, Spike-specific TCR breadth and depth rose. Baseline serostatus was positive in only six or seven AZD1222 recipients. Targeting of unmutated variant regions was reportedly seen in nearly half of spike-specific TCRs.

Measured with immunoSEQ multiplex PCR; TCRdb has only the in-frame clones, and not every one. The sample lists tens of thousands of clones, about 83% occurring once. CDR1 is SGDLS, CDR2 YYNGEE, per germline. The length of the CDR3 is 17 residues. The ends were cut back, 4 bases at V and 7 bases at J, with 26 bases in the middle. The chain uses TRBV9 and TRBJ1-2, with D unresolved. The starting material was peripheral blood, obtained on day 0 of AZD1222 vaccination. This sequence originates from an adult in good health. CDR3 loop: CASSSGVGSLISGGYTF. Here the CDR3 DNA reads TGTGCCAGCAGCAGTGGGGTGGGCAGCCTGATCTCGGGTGGCTACACCTTC.